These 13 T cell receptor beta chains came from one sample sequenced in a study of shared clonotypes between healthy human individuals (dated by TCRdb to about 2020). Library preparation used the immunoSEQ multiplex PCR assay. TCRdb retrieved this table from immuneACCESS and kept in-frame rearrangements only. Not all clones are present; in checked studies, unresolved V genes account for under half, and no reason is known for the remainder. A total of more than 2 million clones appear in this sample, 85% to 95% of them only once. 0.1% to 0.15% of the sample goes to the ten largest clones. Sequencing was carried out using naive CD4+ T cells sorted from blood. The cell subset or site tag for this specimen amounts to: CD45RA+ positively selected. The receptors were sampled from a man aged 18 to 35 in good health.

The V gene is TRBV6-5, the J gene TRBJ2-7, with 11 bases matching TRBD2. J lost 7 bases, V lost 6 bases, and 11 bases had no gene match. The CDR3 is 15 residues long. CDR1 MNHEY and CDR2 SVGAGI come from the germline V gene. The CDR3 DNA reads TGTGCCAGCAGCAAATCGGGACTAGCGGTGGGTGAGCAGTACTTC. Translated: CASSKSGLAVGEQYF.

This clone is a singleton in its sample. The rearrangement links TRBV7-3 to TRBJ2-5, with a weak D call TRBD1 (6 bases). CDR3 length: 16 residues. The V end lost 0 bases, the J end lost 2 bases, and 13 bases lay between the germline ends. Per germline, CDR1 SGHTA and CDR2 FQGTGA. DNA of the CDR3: TGTGCCAGCAGCTTAACCGGGACACCCATTCAAGAGACCCAGTACTTC. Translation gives CASSLTGTPIQETQYF.

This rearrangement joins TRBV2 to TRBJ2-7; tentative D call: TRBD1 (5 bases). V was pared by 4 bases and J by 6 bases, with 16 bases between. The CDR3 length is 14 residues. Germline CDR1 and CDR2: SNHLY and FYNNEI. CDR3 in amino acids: CASSAEGAGGEQYF. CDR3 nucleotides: TGTGCCAGCAGTGCAGAAGGGGCAGGCGGCGAGCAGTACTTC.

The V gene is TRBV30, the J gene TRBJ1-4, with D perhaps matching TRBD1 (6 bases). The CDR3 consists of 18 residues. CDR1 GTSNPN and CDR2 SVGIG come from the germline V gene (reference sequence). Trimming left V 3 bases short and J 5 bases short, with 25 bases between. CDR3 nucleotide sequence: TGTGCCTGGAGGTCCGGGACATTCGTACTGGGGGCGAATGAAAAACTGTTTTTT. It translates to CAWRSGTFVLGANEKLFF.

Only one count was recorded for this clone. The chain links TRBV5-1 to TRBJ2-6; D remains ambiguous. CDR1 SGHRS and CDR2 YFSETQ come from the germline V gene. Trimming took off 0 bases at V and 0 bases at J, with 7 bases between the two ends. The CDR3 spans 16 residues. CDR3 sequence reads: CASSLALDSGANVLTF. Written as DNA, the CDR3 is TGCGCCAGCAGCTTGGCCTTAGACTCTGGGGCCAACGTCCTGACTTTC.

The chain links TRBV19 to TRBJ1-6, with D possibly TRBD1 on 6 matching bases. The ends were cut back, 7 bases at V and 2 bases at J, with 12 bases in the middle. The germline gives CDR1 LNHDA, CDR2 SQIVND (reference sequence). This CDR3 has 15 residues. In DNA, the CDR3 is TGTGCCAGTACCGCGGGGGCGGCCTATAATTCACCCCTCCACTTT. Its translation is CASTAGAAYNSPLHF.

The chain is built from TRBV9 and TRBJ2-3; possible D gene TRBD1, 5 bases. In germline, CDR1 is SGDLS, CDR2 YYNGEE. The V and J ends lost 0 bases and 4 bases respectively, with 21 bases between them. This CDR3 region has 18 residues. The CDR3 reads CASSVGEGAPELADTQYF. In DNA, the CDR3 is TGTGCCAGCAGCGTAGGTGAAGGGGCCCCGGAGTTGGCAGATACGCAGTATTTT. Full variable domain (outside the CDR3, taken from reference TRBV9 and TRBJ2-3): DSGVTQTPKHLITATGQRVTLRCSPRSGDLSVYWYQQSLDQGLQFLIQYYNGEERAKGNILERFSAQQFPDLHSELNLSSLELGDSALYFCASSVGEGAPELADTQYFGPGTRLTVL.

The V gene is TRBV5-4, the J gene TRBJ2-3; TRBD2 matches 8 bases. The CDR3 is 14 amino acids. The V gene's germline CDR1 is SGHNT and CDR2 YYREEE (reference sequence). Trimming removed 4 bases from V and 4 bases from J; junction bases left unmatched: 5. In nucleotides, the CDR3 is TGTGCCAGCAGCACGGGACTAGTGGCAGATACGCAGTATTTT. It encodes CASSTGLVADTQYF. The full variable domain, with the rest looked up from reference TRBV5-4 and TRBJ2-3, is ETGVTQSPTHLIKTRGQQVTLRCSSQSGHNTVSWYQQALGQGPQFIFQYYREEENGRGNFPPRFSGLQFPNYSSELNVNALELDDSALYLCASSTGLVADTQYFGPGTRLTVL.

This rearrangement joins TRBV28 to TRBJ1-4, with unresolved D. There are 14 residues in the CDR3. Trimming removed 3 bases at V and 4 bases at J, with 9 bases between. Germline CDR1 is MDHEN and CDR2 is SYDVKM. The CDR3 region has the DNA TGTGCCAGCAGTTTGAGGACGTATAATGAAAAACTGTTTTTT. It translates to CASSLRTYNEKLFF.

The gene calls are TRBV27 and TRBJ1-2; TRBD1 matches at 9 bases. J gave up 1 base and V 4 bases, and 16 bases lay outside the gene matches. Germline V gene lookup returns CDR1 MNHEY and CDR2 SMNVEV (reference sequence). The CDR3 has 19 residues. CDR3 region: CASSSPDRGPSDVNYGYTF. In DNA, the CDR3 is TGTGCCAGCAGTTCTCCGGACAGGGGCCCTAGCGATGTTAACTATGGCTACACCTTC.

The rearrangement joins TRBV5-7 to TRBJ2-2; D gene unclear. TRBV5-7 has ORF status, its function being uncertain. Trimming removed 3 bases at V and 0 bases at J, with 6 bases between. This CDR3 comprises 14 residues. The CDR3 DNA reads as TGTGCCAGCAGCTCGCCAGCGAACACCGGGGAGCTGTTTTTT. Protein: CASSSPANTGELFF.

The CDR3, as DNA: TGTGCCAGCAGCATCCGGGGGGCCTCTCAAGAGACCCAGTACTTC. It yields the protein CASSIRGASQETQYF. The rearrangement joins TRBV9 to TRBJ2-5, with D maybe TRBD2 (7 bases). The CDR3 loop spans 15 amino acids. Germline V gene lookup returns CDR1 SGDLS and CDR2 YYNGEE. V lost 4 bases, J lost 2 bases, and 15 bases lay in between.

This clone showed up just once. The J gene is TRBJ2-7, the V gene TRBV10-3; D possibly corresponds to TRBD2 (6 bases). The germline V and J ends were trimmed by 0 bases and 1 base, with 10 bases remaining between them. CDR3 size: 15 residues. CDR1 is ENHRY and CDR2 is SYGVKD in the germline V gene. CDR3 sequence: CAISESNSGSYEQYF. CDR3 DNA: TGTGCCATCAGTGAGTCGAATAGCGGATCCTACGAGCAGTACTTC.